Included here is one T cell receptor beta chain sequence, with context. Its antigen is still unknown. This record belongs to a study of response to subunit inactivated influenza vaccine. Study-wide findings and caveats: With each seasonal influenza vaccination, the authors suggested, few new T cells are recruited.

TCRdb processed the RT-PCR reads anew with MiXCR; each CDR3 protein has one entry. The sample includes 700,000 to 900,000 distinct CDR3 sequences, 20% to 25% of them seen just once. The sequence was collected from a man aged 50-59 years who received an inactivated influenza vaccine. Sequencing was performed on PBMCs from blood, taken 4 to 6 days after vaccination.

The CDR3 region is CSARVGGLVYGYTF. The CDR3, as DNA: TGCAGTGCTAGAGTGGGGGGGCTAGTCTATGGCTACACCTTC. This chain uses TRBV20-1 with TRBJ1-2; perhaps TRBD1 as D (6 bases). Germline assignment: CDR1 DFQATT and CDR2 SNEGSKA (reference sequence). This CDR3 contains 14 residues. V lost 1 base, J lost 4 bases, and 13 bases lay in between.